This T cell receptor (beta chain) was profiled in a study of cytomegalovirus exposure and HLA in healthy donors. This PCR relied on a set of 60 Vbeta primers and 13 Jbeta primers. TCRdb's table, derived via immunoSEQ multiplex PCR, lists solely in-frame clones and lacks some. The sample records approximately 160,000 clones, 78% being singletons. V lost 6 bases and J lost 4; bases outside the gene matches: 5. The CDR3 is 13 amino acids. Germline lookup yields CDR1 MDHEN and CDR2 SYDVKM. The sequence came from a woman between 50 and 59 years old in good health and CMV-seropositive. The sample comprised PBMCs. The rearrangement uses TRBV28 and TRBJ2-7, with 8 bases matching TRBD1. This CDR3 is CASSGQGPYEQYF. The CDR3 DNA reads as TGTGCCAGCAGCGGACAGGGTCCGTACGAGCAGTACTTC.